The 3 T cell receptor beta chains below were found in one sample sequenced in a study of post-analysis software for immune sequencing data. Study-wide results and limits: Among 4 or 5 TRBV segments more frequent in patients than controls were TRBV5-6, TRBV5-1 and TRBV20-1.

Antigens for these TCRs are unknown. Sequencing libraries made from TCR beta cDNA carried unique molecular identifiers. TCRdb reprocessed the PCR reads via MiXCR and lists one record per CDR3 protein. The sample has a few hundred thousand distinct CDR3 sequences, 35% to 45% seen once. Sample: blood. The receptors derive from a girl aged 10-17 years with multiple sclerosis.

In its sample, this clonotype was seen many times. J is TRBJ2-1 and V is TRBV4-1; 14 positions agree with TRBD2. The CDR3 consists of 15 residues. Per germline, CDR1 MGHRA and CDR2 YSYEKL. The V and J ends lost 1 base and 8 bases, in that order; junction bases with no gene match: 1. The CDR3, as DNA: TGCGCCAGCAGCCAAGTGGGACTAGCGGGAGATGAGCAGTTCTTC. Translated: CASSQVGLAGDEQFF.

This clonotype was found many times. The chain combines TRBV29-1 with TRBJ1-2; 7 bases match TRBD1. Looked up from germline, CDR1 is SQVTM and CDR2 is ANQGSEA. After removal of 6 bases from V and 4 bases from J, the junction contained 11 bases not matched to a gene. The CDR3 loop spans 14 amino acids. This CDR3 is CSVGKKGASYGYTF. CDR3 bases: TGCAGCGTGGGGAAGAAGGGGGCGTCCTATGGCTACACCTTC.

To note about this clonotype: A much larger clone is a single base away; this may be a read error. CDR3 in DNA: TGCAGTGCCCGGGTACCCGCAGATACGCAGTATTTT. It yields the protein CSARVPADTQYF. The rearrangement uses TRBV20-1 and TRBJ2-3, with D hard to call. This CDR3 contains 12 residues. The germline V gene has CDR1 DFQATT and CDR2 SNEGSKA (reference sequence). Trimming took off 6 bases at V and 4 bases at J, with 11 bases between the two ends.